These T cell receptor beta chains were read from a single sample in a study of blood T cell repertoires in COVID-19. Measured with immunoSEQ multiplex PCR; TCRdb has only the in-frame clones, and not every one. The sample has about 70,000 clones, around 85% seen once; the top ten hold roughly 12%. The specimen sequenced was peripheral blood. All receptors derive from a human donor in a cohort sampled during active COVID-19. CDR3s include the opening cysteine and the closing phenylalanine or tryptophan. Only some rows state a clone size, as once, few, many or a class for expanded clones.

>.|TRBJ1-3|TRBV3-1/TRBV3-2
CASSPTGTGAGNTIYF
>once|TRBJ2-5|TRBV7-2
CASSFRGSGEETQYF
>once|TRBJ1-3|TRBV6-5
CASSYETGAGNTIYF
>few|TRBJ1-2|TRBV5-1
CASSLDGDYGYTF
>.|TRBJ1-2|TRBV2
CASSSAGAQTF
>.|TRBJ1-3|TRBV10-3
CAISESVGPGGNTIYF
>.|TRBJ2-3|TRBV19
CASTAGGGADTQYF
>.|TRBJ2-7|TRBV30
CAWSRAAEQYF
>once|TRBJ2-1|TRBV7-9
CASSLLAGAVSYNEQFF
>.|TRBJ1-1|TRBV2
CASSYNAAPPDTEAFF
>.|TRBJ1-2|TRBV7-2
CASSAPGQVYGYTF
>.|TRBJ2-7|TRBV11-1
CASSLGAGFNEQYF
>.|TRBJ1-1|TRBV5-6
CASSLKRSGQGNTEAFF
>.|TRBJ1-6|TRBV9
CASSVGVDSYNSPLHF
>.|TRBJ2-7|TRBV19
CASSTFLTGSYEQYF
>once|TRBJ2-6|TRBV11-2
CASSSSRRDRGTGANVLTF
>.|TRBJ2-7|TRBV6-5
CASSYSTGYEQYF
>.|TRBJ1-2|TRBV2
CASRRDRDYGYTF
>.|TRBJ2-3|TRBV3-1/TRBV3-2
CASRRTGGTDTQYF
>.|TRBJ1-5|TRBV2
CASSRGQSNQPQHF
>.|TRBJ1-5|TRBV7-2
CASSPSSGGQPQHF
>few|TRBJ1-5|TRBV19
CASSINPVGGRSNQPQHF
>.|TRBJ2-7|TRBV5-4
CASSQAGQGYEQYF
>.|TRBJ2-3|TRBV12-3/TRBV12-4
CASTGASTDTQYF
>.|TRBJ2-7|TRBV30
CAWWRGGTPYEQYF
>.|TRBJ1-1|TRBV12-3/TRBV12-4
CASSLHNTEAFF
>.|TRBJ1-6|TRBV6-6
CASGGAENNSPLHF
>.|TRBJ1-6|TRBV12-1
CASSERQGRSASNNSPLHF
>.|TRBJ2-3|TRBV28
CASSPGTGNADTQYF
>.|TRBJ1-2|TRBV9
CASSPRGGGSLYGYTF
>.|TRBJ2-3|TRBV5-4
CASSALESTDTQYF
>.|TRBJ1-6|TRBV3-1/TRBV3-2
CASSQEYLGGSSYNSPLHF